This T cell receptor (beta chain) came from a study of blood T cell repertoires in COVID-19. Study as a whole: The origin of the acute and convalescent COVID-19 samples was the United States, Italy and Spain. T cells, B-cell-depleted T cells, or PBMCs provided the cDNA or gDNA that served as material.

This clone was detected only once. Germline V gene lookup returns CDR1 MNHEY and CDR2 SMNVEV (reference sequence). This CDR3 region has 17 residues. V was trimmed by 6 bases and J by 2 bases, leaving 20 bases between them. Participants were aged roughly 18 to 95 years, lived in around 22 US areas, and enrolled virtually. Symptom resolution, clearance, or two negative PCRs marked donors in Cohort 3 as recovered. The data were produced by immunoSEQ multiplex PCR, yet TCRdb's version contains in-frame clones alone and is incomplete. The data hold about 440,000 clones, with about nine tenths observed a single time.

Material: PBMCs or T cells enriched from blood (not recorded which). The clonotype comes from a man aged 18 to 29 who had recovered from COVID-19. The V call is TRBV27, the J call TRBJ1-5; tentatively, D is TRBD1 (6 bases). The CDR3 region has the DNA TGTGCCAGCAGCTCCCTCGGGGGGGGCGCCGGCAATCAGCCCCAGCATTTT. It is translated as CASSSLGGGAGNQPQHF.